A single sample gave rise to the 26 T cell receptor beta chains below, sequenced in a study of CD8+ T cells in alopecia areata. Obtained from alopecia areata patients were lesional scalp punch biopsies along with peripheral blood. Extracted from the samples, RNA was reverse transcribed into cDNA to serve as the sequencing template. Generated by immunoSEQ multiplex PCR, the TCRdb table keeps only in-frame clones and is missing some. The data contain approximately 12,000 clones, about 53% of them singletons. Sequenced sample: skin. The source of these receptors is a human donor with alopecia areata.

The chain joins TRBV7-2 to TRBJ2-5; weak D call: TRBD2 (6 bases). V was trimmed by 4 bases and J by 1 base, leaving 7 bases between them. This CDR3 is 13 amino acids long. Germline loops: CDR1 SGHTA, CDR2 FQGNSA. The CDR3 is CASSWGLQETQYF. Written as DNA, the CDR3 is TGTGCCAGCAGCTGGGGACTCCAAGAGACCCAGTACTTC.

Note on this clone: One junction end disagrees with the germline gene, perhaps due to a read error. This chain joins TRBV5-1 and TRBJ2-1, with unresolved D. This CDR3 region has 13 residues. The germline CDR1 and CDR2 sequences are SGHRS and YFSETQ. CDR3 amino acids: CASGFIGLDEQFF. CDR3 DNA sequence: TGCGCCAGCGGCTTTATCGGGCTTGATGAGCAGTTCTTC.

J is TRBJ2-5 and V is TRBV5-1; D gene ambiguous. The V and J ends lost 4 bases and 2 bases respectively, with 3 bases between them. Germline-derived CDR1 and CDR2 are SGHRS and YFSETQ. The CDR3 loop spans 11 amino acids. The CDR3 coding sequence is TGCGCCAGCAGCCAGCAAGAGACCCAGTACTTC. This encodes CASSQQETQYF. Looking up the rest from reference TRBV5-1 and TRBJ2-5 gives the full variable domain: KAGVTQTPRYLIKTRGQQVTLSCSPISGHRSVSWYQQTPGQGLQFLFEYFSETQRNKGNFPGRFSGRQFSNSRSEMNVSTLELGDSALYLCASSQQETQYFGPGTRLLVL.

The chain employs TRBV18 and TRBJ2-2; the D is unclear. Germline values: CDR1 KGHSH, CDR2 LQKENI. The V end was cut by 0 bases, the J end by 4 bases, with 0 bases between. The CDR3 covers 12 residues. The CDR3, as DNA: TGTGCCAGCTCACCACCCACCGGGGAGCTGTTTTTT. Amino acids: CASSPPTGELFF. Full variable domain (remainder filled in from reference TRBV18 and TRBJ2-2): NAGVMQNPRHLVRRRGQEARLRCSPMKGHSHVYWYRQLPEEGLKFMVYLQKENIIDESGMPKERFSAEFPKEGPSILRIQQVVRGDSAAYFCASSPPTGELFFGEGSRLTVL.

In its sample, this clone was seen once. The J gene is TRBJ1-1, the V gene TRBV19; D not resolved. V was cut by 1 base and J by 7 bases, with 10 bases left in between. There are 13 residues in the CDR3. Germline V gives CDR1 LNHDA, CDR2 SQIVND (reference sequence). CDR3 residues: CASSIVTRGEAFF. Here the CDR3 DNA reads TGTGCCAGTAGTATAGTAACCCGGGGTGAAGCTTTCTTT.

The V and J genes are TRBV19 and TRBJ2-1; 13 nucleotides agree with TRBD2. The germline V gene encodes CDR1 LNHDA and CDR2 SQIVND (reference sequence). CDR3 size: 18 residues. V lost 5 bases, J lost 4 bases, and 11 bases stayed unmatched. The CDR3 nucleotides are TGTGCCAGTAGTCCAAGACTAGCGGGAGGCGTGGGGTACAATGAGCAGTTCTTC. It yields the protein CASSPRLAGGVGYNEQFF. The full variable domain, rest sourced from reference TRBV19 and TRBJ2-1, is DGGITQSPKYLFRKEGQNVTLSCEQNLNHDAMYWYRQDPGQGLRLIYYSQIVNDFQKGDIAEGYSVSREKKESFPLTVTSAQKNPTAFYLCASSPRLAGGVGYNEQFFGPGTRLTVL.

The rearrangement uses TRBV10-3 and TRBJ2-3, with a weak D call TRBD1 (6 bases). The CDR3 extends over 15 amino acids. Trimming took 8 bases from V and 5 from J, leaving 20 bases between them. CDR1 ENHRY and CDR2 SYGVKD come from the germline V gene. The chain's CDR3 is CAIEQGKGEGDTQYF. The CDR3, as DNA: TGTGCCATCGAACAGGGAAAGGGGGAAGGAGATACGCAGTATTTT.

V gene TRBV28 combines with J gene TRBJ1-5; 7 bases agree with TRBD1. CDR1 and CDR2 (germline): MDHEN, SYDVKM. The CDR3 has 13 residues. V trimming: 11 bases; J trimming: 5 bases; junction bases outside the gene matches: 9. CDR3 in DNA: TGTGCCTTGACAGGGACAATCGATCAGCCCCAGCATTTT. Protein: CALTGTIDQPQHF.

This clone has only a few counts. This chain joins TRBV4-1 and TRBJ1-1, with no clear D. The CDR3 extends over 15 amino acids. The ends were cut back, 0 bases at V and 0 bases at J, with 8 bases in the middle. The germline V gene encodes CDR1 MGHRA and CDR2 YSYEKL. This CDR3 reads CASSQEAGLNTEAFF. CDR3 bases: TGCGCCAGCAGCCAAGAGGCAGGATTGAACACTGAAGCTTTCTTT.

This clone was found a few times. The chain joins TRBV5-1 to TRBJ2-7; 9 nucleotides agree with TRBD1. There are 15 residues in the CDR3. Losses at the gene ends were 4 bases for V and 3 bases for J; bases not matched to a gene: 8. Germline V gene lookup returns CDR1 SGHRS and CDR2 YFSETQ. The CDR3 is CASSVGTGLLYEQYF. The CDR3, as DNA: TGCGCCAGCAGCGTGGGGACAGGGCTCCTCTACGAGCAGTACTTC.

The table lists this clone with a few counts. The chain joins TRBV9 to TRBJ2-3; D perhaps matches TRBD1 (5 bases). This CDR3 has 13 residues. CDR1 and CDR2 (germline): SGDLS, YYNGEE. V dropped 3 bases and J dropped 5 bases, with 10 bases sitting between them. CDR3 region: CASSETDRDTQYF. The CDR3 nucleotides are TGTGCCAGCAGCGAAACAGACAGAGATACGCAGTATTTT. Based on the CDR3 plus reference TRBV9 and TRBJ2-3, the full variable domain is DSGVTQTPKHLITATGQRVTLRCSPRSGDLSVYWYQQSLDQGLQFLIQYYNGEERAKGNILERFSAQQFPDLHSELNLSSLELGDSALYFCASSETDRDTQYFGPGTRLTVL.

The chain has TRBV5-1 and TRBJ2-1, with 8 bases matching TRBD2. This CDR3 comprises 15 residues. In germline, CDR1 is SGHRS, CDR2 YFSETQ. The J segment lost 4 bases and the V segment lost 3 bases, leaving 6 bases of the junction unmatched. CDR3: CASSSAGGSYNEQFF. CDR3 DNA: TGCGCCAGCAGCTCCGCGGGGGGCTCATACAATGAGCAGTTCTTC.

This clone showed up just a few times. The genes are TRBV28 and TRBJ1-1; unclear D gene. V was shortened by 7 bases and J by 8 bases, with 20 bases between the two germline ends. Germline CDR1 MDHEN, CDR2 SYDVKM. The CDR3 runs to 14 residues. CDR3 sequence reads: CASTLAGIGTEAFF. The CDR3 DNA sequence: TGTGCCAGCACCCTGGCTGGGATAGGCACCGAAGCTTTCTTT.

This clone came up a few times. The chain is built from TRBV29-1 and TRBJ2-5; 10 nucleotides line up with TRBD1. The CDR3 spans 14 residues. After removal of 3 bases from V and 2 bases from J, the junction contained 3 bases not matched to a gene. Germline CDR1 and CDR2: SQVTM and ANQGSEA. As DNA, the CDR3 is TGCAGCGTTGAGGGGACAGGGGCACAAGAGACCCAGTACTTC. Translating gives CSVEGTGAQETQYF.

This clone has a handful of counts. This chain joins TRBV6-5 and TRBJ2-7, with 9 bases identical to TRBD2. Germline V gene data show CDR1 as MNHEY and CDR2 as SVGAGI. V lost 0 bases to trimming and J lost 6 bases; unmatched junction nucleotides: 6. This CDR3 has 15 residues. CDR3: CASSYSSAGGTEQYF. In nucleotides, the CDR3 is TGTGCCAGCAGTTACTCTTCCGCGGGAGGGACCGAGCAGTACTTC.

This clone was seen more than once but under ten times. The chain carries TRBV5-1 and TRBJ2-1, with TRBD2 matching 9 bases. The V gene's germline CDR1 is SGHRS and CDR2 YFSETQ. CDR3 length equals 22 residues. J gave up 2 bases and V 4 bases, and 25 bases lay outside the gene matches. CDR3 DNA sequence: TGCGCCAGCAGCCGGCCTTTACGGAGATCAGGGTACTCTAGCGGGACCTACAATGAGCAGTTCTTC. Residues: CASSRPLRRSGYSSGTYNEQFF.

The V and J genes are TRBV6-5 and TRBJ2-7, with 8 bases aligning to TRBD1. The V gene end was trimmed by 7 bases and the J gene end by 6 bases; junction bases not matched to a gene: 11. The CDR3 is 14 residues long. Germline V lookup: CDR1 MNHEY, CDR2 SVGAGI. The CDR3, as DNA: TGTGCCAGCAAGGGGCAGGGGGCGTTTGGCGAGCAGTACTTC. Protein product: CASKGQGAFGEQYF.

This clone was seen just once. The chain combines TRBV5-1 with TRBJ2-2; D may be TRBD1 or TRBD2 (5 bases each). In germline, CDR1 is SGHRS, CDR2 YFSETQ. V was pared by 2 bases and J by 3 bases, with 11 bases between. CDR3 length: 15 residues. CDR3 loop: CASSFTGGDTGELFF. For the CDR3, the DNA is TGCGCCAGCAGCTTCACAGGAGGCGACACCGGGGAGCTGTTTTTT.

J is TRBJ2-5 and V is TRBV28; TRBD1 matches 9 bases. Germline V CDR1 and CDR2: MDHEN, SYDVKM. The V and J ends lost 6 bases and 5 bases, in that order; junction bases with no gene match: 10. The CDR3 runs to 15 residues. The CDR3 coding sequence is TGTGCCAGCAGCCCGACCGACAGGGGGTTGGAGACCCAGTACTTC. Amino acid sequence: CASSPTDRGLETQYF.

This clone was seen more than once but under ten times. The CDR3 DNA sequence: TGTGCCAGCAGCCCTCAGGGACAGGTTACTGAAGCTTTCTTT. Its protein product is CASSPQGQVTEAFF. The chain has TRBV11-3 and TRBJ1-1; 8 nucleotides agree with TRBD1. V was pared by 5 bases and J by 5 bases, with 7 bases of the junction left unmatched. The germline V gene has CDR1 SGHNT and CDR2 YENEEA. This CDR3 contains 14 residues.

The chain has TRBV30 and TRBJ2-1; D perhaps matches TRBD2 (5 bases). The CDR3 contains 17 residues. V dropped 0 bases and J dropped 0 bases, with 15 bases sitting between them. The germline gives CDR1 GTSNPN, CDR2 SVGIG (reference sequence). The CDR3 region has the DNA TGTGCCTGGAGTGTACGGGGTGGAGGAGTCTCCTACAATGAGCAGTTCTTC. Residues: CAWSVRGGGVSYNEQFF.

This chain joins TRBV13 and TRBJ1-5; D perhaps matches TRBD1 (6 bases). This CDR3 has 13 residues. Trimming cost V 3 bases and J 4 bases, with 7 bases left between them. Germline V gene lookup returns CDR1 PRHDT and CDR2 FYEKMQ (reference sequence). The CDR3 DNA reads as TGTGCCAGCAGCTTCGGACAGAATCAGCCCCAGCATTTT. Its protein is CASSFGQNQPQHF.

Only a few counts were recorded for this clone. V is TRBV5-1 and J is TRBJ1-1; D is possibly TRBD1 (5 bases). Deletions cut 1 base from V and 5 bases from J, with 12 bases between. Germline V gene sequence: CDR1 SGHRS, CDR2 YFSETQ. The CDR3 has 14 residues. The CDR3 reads CASSLSGARTEAFF. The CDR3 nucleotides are TGCGCCAGCAGCTTGAGCGGGGCGCGAACTGAAGCTTTCTTT. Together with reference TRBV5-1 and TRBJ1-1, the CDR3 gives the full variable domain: KAGVTQTPRYLIKTRGQQVTLSCSPISGHRSVSWYQQTPGQGLQFLFEYFSETQRNKGNFPGRFSGRQFSNSRSEMNVSTLELGDSALYLCASSLSGARTEAFFGQGTRLTVV.

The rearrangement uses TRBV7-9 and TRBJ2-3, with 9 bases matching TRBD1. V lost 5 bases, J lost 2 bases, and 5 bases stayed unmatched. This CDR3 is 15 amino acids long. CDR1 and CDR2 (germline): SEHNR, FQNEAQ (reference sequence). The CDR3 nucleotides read TGTGCCAGCAGCCCCGGGACAGGGATCACAGATACGCAGTATTTT. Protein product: CASSPGTGITDTQYF.

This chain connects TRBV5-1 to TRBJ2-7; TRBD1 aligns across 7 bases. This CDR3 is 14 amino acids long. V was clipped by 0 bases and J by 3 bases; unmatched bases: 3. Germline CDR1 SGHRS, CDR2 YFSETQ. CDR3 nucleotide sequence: TGCGCCAGCAGCTTGGAACAGGGGTTCTACGAGCAGTACTTC. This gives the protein CASSLEQGFYEQYF.

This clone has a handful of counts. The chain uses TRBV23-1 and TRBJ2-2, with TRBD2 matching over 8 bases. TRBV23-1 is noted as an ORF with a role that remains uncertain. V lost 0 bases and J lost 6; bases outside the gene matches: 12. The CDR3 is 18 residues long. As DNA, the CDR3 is TGCGCCAGCAGTCAATCAAGTCCCCTCGGGGGGGAGGCCGGGGAGCTGTTTTTT. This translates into CASSQSSPLGGEAGELFF.